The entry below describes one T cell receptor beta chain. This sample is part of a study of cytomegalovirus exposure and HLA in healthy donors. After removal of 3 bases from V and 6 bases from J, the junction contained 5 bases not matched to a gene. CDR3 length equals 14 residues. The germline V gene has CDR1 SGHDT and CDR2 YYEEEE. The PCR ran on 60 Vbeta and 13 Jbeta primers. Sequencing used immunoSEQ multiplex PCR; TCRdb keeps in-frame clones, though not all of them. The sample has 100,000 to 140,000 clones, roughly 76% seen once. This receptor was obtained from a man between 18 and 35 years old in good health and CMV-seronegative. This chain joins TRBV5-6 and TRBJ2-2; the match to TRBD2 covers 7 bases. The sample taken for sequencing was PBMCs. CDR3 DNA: TGTGCCAGCAGCTGGATCACTAGCGCCGGGGAGCTGTTTTTT. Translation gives CASSWITSAGELFF. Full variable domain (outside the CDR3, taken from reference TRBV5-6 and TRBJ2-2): DAGVTQSPTHLIKTRGQQVTLRCSPKSGHDTVSWYQQALGQGPQFIFQYYEEEERQRGNFPDRFSGHQFPNYSSELNVNALLLGDSALYLCASSWITSAGELFFGEGSRLTVL.